This TCR beta chain was captured by sequencing in a study of cytomegalovirus exposure and HLA in healthy donors (TCRdb year 2017). For the wider study: According to an earlier analysis of a few hundred of the donors, about 179 million T cells yielded some 110 million unique TCR beta sequences and 276 Gb of sequence data. An early release covering just under 650 HLA-typed donors comprised 300 to 350 gigabases of sequencing data and approximately 85 million unique TCR sequences. Among the roughly 400 genotyped donors, more than 70% belonged to the genetic ancestry cluster associated with self-reported Caucasian donors. The study was designed to test whether signatures of past pathogen exposure could be identified by cataloging public T cell receptors. Using immunosequencing, the study profiled T cell repertoires from about 620 subjects and related those repertoires to cytomegalovirus serostatus. In addition to the first cohort of 666 subjects, a separate validation cohort of 120 different subjects was used. The study combined high-throughput TCR immunosequencing, statistical association of individual TCRs with disease status, and machine learning to predict cytomegalovirus infection status. A later analysis re-analyzed previously published TCR beta repertoires from approximately 670 donors and added high-resolution HLA genotyping to study TCR occurrence patterns. Rather than using new phenotypic data, the later analysis identified candidate immune exposures from TCR beta sequences and from how often those sequences occurred across donors. An earlier analysis of some 500 of the donors applied high-throughput TCR beta sequencing to assess whether each TCR beta V gene segment acted as functional or pseudogenic. Donor age, sex, ethnicity and CMV serostatus were compiled together with the repertoire data. Genome-wide SNP genotypes for about three fifths of the roughly 670 donors were used in a later genetic analysis, which treated that subset as a discovery cohort. All discovery cohort repertoires had been generated on a single sequencing platform. HLA typing included class I and class II loci at four-digit resolution. Typing coverage differed by locus: A, B, C, DRB1 and DQB1 were typed in about 629-630 donors, DQA1 in 500 to 550, DPA1 in around 580, and DPB1 in around 440. Four to six DR-DQ haplotypes were handled as single units for association and clustering, since linkage in the cohort was strong. Across 398 genotyped donors of the cohort, an average of roughly 250,000 unique TCR beta nucleotide sequences per donor were sequenced, and about a sixth of those sequences were non-productive. The study at large found these results: The earlier analysis of 587 of the donors excluded fewer than 20 rarely observed V segments, including chromosome 9 orphons, because counts were too low. A group of highly shared sequence variants was considered likely to be a technical artifact of the sequencing pipeline. A later genetic analysis associated a missense DCLRE1C variant with V-gene and J-gene trimming of TCR beta chains, and an independent cohort replicated the association. A later analysis found that TCR association rates varied across HLA loci, with DRB1 alleles showing the most associated TCRs and HLA-C alleles the fewest. The cohort was sequenced for TCR beta chains only, and without alpha or paired-chain data the features that could be detected were limited. A further reported finding was that TCR beta sequences accurately predicted the HLA-A and HLA-B alleles for most subjects in the first cohort. At a false discovery rate of 0.05, a later analysis linked some 17,000 TCR beta sequences to specific HLA alleles. Roughly uniform sequencing depth across donors was assumed in presence/absence analyses, although this assumption may not hold. The authors suggested that the approach could potentially be generalized to other disease states and immunological phenotypes. The classifier was reported to diagnose cytomegalovirus status with high specificity and sensitivity in both the original cohort and the validation cohort. When HLA alleles, especially DR and DQ, strongly co-occurred, attributing TCR associations to individual alleles was difficult. In a later genetic analysis, fewer N-insertions in productive TCRs were reported among donors in an Asian-associated ancestry cluster than the roughly 670-donor mean. In vitro tests confirmed that a few of the cytomegalovirus-associated TCR beta chains recognize cytomegalovirus antigens. In a later analysis, most CMV-associated TCR beta chains were found to appear HLA-restricted, with HLA associations seemingly driven largely by CMV exposure. Correlated functional status among segregating V segments might be attributable to linkage disequilibrium, but an unknown experimental factor could not be ruled out. Compared with equally common non-associated chains, HLA-associated TCR beta chains in a later analysis were more clonally expanded and had lower generation probabilities. Because HLA typing was missing for some donors at each locus, association tests included only the typed subset. According to a later analysis, parvovirus B19, influenza, CMV and Epstein-Barr virus appeared linked to several top co-occurrence clusters. Some IMGT-functional V segments, including TRBV6-2 and TRBV6-3, could not be distinguished by the 87-base-pair reads and were therefore excluded. In an earlier analysis of a few hundred of the donors, most TCR beta V segments were observed in productive rearrangements about 87% or about 30% of the time, broadly matching IMGT annotations. Most TCR sequences were observed very rarely across donors, whereas some public TCRs were present in many individuals. The study listed 150 to 200 TCR beta chains as associated with cytomegalovirus. CMV serostatus was the only immune exposure information available for the cohort.

The cohort consisted of some 670 healthy bone marrow donors. Cohort members were all nominally healthy when sampled, although unrecorded immune exposures were likely present. The donor tested CMV seropositive, placing the donor among the roughly 300 seropositive members of the cohort. Each donor provided a peripheral blood sample, and peripheral blood mononuclear cells were used for TCR beta sequencing. The Qiagen DNeasy Blood Extraction Kit was used to extract genomic DNA from the blood cell samples. Library creation used the immunoSEQ multiplex PCR assay. For the multiplex PCR, a mixture combining 60 forward primers for TCR Vbeta segments and 13 reverse primers for TCR Jbeta segments was used. The CDR3 region of rearranged TCR beta genes was amplified from genomic DNA by a multiplex PCR assay. The amplified TCR beta libraries were sequenced on the Illumina HiSeq System as 87-base-pair reads. Regarding the original processing steps: A later analysis counted approximately 84 million unique TCR beta chains across the 640 or so repertoires, and 9.5 million to 11 million of these chains were shared by at least two donors. Raw reads were error-corrected and collapsed into unique sequences by a nearest-neighbor algorithm in which closely related sequences were merged to remove PCR and sequencing errors. CDR3 sequences were aligned to IMGT reference sequences to assign V, D and J gene segments. For a sequence to be retained, a match of at least six nucleotides was required to both a V gene segment and a J gene segment. A rearrangement counted as productive if the CDR3 had no stop codons and remained in frame with V and J, and every other rearrangement counted as non-productive. Following IMGT convention, CDR3 was defined as the stretch from the second conserved V-encoded cysteine up to the conserved J-encoded phenylalanine. In an earlier analysis of approximately 590 of the donors, sequences lacking an unambiguous match to a single V gene segment were excluded. An earlier analysis of a few hundred of the donors called V segments functional above 56.7% productive rearrangements and segregating when the between-donor standard deviation exceeded 5%. A statistical classification framework was built for diagnosing cytomegalovirus status from the catalog of TCR beta chain sequences. A later analysis assigned V and J genes by comparing TCR nucleotide sequences with IMGT/GENE-DB human TR gene sequences. The TCRdist pipeline was used in a later analysis to assign CDR3 sequences and most-parsimonious VDJ recombination scenarios. In a later analysis, each TCR beta chain was defined by its CDR3 amino acid sequence together with its V-gene family, and reads lacking a unique V-gene family were excluded. As a way to deal with suspected cross-contamination and a sequencing artifact, a later analysis dropped more than 500 nucleotide sequences that were highly shared and had low generation probability. In a later analysis, a clonal expansion index for each public chain was calculated from normalized within-repertoire ranks of inferred template counts. Generation probabilities in a later analysis came from a VDJ recombination model fitted to out-of-frame rearrangements, and those results were checked against IGoR. Hypergeometric tests were used in a later analysis to score TCR-TCR, TCR-HLA and TCR-CMV co-occurrence, with a repertoire-size bias correction applied to the TCR pairs. A later analysis estimated false discovery rates by permuting HLA or CMV assignments 20 times. In a later analysis, co-occurring TCRs were grouped using DBSCAN, with TCRdist sequence similarity added in when clustering inside HLA-allele-positive subsets. Repertoires with fewer than 30,000 or more than 120,000 public chains, plus five repertoires with anomalous nucleotide sharing, were excluded from co-occurrence clustering. Held by TCRdb, this immuneACCESS table contains in-frame sequences only and omits some clones. Under half of the omission traces to an unresolved V gene where checked; the cause of the rest is unknown. V, J and clone size reflect that table, while D and trimming were determined from the DNA. For this sample there are some 100,000 clones; 60% to 85% appear just once. 4.6% of the sample rests with the top ten.

V drops 1 base and J drops 5 bases, leaving 23 bases in between. In the germline V gene, CDR1 corresponds to MGHRA and CDR2 to YSYEKL. Taken from cysteine to phenylalanine, the CDR3 has 19 residues. Here the CDR3 DNA is all that survives: 57 bases in frame from base 1. Concerning this clone itself: No cognate antigen has been identified for it. No base quality information exists; no much larger clone differs at one position.

The sequenced sample was PBMCs. This receptor was identified in a woman in her forties in good health and CMV-seropositive. The chain couples TRBV4-1 to TRBJ2-2; TRBD2 is a weak D gene call, 6 bases matching. The CDR3 amino acid sequence is: CASSQARLGGKWGTGELFF. The DNA is TGCGCCAGCAGCCAAGCTCGCCTAGGCGGGAAATGGGGAACCGGGGAGCTGTTTTTT.